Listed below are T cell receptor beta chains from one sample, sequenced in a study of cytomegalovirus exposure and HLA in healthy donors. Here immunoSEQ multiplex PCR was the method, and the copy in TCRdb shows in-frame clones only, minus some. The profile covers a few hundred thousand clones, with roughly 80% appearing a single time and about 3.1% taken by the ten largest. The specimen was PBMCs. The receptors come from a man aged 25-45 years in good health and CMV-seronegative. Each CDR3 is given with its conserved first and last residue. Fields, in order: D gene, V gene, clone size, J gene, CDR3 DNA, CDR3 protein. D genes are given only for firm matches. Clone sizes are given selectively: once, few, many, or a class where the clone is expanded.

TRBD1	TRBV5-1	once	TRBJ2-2	TGCGCCAGCAGTTCCGGGACAGCGGACACCGGGGAGCTGTTTTTT	CASSSGTADTGELFF
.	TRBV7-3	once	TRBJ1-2	TGTGCCAGCAGCTTAACCCCAAATCGGGGCTACACCTTC	CASSLTPNRGYTF
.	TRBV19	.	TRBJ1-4	TGTGCCAGTAAAGCAGGGATAGGAGAAAAACTGTTTTTT	CASKAGIGEKLFF
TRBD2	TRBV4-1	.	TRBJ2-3	TGCGCCAGCAGCCAAGAAGGGACTAGCGGTACGAGAGATACGCAGTATTTT	CASSQEGTSGTRDTQYF
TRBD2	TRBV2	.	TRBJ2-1	TGTGCCAGCAATGGACTAGCGGGGGGCAATGAGCAGTTCTTC	CASNGLAGGNEQFF
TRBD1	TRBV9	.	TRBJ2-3	TGTGCCAGCAGCGTCTCCGGGGGACAGGGCCCGGATACGCAGTATTTT	CASSVSGGQGPDTQYF
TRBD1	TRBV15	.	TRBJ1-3	TGTGCCACCAGCAGACCGACAGGGGAACCCATATATTTT	CATSRPTGEPIYF
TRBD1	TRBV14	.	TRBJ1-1	TGTGCCAGCAGCCCGTTCAGGGGGCGCGACACTGAAGCTTTCTTT	CASSPFRGRDTEAFF
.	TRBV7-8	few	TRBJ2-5	TGTGCCAGCAGCCCCCTCGGGGAACCAAGGCGAGAGACCCAGTACTTC	CASSPLGEPRRETQYF
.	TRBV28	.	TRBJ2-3	TGTGCCAGCAGTTCGCCAGGCCTTGAAACAGATACGCAGTATTTT	CASSSPGLETDTQYF
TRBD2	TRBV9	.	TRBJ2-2	TGTGCCAGCAGCGGGCGGGAGCCGGAGCTGTTTTTT	CASSGREPELFF
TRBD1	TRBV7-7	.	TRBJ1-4	TGTGCTAGCAGCTTGTTGACAGGGAGAGGGGAAAAACTGTTTTTT	CASSLLTGRGEKLFF
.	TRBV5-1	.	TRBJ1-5	TGCGCCAGCAGCTTGGAGGGGGTCAATCAGCCCCAGCATTTT	CASSLEGVNQPQHF
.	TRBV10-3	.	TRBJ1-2	TGTGCCATCAGTGAGCGGGGGGGTGAGACTAACTATGGCTACACCTTC	CAISERGGETNYGYTF
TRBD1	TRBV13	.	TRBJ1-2	TGTGCCAGCAGACAAAGGACAGGGTCGCACTATGGCTACACCTTC	CASRQRTGSHYGYTF
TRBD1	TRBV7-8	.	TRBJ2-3	TGTGCCGGCAGCCTACGGACGGGACAGGGCACAGATACGCAGTATTTT	CAGSLRTGQGTDTQYF
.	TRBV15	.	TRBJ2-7	TGTGCCACCAGCTCGTCTGACAGAGCCTACGAGCAGTACTTC	CATSSSDRAYEQYF
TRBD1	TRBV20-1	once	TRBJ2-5	TGCAGTGCTGGACAGGGCGAGACCCAGTACTTC	CSAGQGETQYF
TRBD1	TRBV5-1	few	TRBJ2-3	TGCGCCAGCAGCCCGGGGACAGGGTTCACAGATACGCAGTATTTT	CASSPGTGFTDTQYF
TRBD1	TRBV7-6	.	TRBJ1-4	TGTGCCAGCAGTGCGTCTGGGACAGCAGCAAAACTGTTTTTT	CASSASGTAAKLFF
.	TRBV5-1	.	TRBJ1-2	TGCGCCAGCAGACCGACGACAGAGCCCTTTTATGGCTACACCTTC	CASRPTTEPFYGYTF
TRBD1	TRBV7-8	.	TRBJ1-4	TGTGCCAGCAGTCCTGACAGGGGCGGCGAAAAACTGTTTTTT	CASSPDRGGEKLFF
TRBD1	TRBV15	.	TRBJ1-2	TGTGCCACCAGCAGAGGTAGACAGGGTGGCTATGGAAATGGCTACACCTTC	CATSRGRQGGYGNGYTF
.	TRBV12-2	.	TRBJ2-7	TGTGCAAGTCGCTTAGCGGGACTCGAGCAGTACTTC	CASRLAGLEQYF
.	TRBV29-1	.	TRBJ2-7	TGCAGCGTTCGCCGGACAGCCTACGAGCAGTACTTC	CSVRRTAYEQYF
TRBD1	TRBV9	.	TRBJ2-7	TGTGCCAGCAGCGAGGGACAGGGTACCGAGCAGTACTTC	CASSEGQGTEQYF
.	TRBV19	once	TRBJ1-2	TGTGCCAGTAGTAATAGGGGTGCCAACTATGGCTACACCTTC	CASSNRGANYGYTF
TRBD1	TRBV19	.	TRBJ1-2	TGTGCCAGTAGTTCGCCTCAGGGGGTGCATGGCTACACCTTC	CASSSPQGVHGYTF
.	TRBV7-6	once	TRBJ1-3	TGTGCCAGCAGCTTATGGGGAGCTGGAAACACCATATATTTT	CASSLWGAGNTIYF
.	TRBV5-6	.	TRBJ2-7	TGTGCCAGCAGCCCCCAGGGGAGGGGGTTCTACGAGCAGTACTTC	CASSPQGRGFYEQYF
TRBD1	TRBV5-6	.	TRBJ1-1	TGTGCCAGCAGCGTGGGACAGGGGAACACTGAAGCTTTCTTT	CASSVGQGNTEAFF
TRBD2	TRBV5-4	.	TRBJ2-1	TGTGCCAGCAGCCGAACACTAACTAGCGGGGGGGGGTTTGAGCAGTTCTTC	CASSRTLTSGGGFEQFF
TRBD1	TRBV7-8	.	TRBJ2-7	TGTGCCAGCAGCTCTGGACAGGGATCTTCCGAGCAGTACTTC	CASSSGQGSSEQYF
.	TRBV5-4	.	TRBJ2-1	TGTGCCAGCAGCTTGGGGTTTTCGAGCTCCTACAATGAGCAGTTCTTC	CASSLGFSSSYNEQFF
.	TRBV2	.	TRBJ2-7	TGTGCCAGCAGTACCTCACGAGGGCAGTACTTC	CASSTSRGQYF
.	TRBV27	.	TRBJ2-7	TGTGCCAGCAGTGCCTTCCAGGGTAGGGCTAGCTACGAGCAGTACTTC	CASSAFQGRASYEQYF
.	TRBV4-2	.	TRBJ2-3	TGTGCCAGCAGCCAATTCTTTGAGAGGGCCCAGGCGCAGTATTTT	CASSQFFERAQAQYF